This is a list of T cell receptor beta chains from one sample in a study of cytomegalovirus exposure and HLA in healthy donors. Repertoires were generated with immunoSEQ multiplex PCR, while TCRdb's copy carries only in-frame clones and drops some. The sample has 90,000 to 100,000 clones, 60% to 80% seen once. Input material: PBMCs. These receptors all stem from a woman in her sixties or seventies in good health and CMV-seropositive. Both conserved end residues are part of each CDR3. The order of the fields is V gene, D gene, J gene, clone size, CDR3 protein, CDR3 DNA. The D gene is left open where the match is weak. For some rows the clone size is stated as once, few or many, or as a class when expanded; others skip it.

>TRBV6-1|-|TRBJ1-2|-
CASSEGHSLFYGYTF
TGTGCCAGCAGCGAAGGACACTCCTTGTTCTATGGCTACACCTTC
>TRBV4-1|-|TRBJ2-3|-
CASSQDLGGVQTDTQYF
TGCGCCAGCAGCCAAGATCTCGGCGGGGTACAAACAGATACGCAGTATTTT
>TRBV6-5|TRBD2|TRBJ2-2|-
CASRSGSPAGELFF
TGTGCCAGCAGGAGCGGGAGCCCGGCCGGGGAGCTGTTTTTT
>TRBV30|TRBD2|TRBJ2-1|once
CAWRTSGNKNEQFF
TGTGCCTGGAGGACTAGCGGGAATAAAAATGAGCAGTTCTTC
>TRBV9|TRBD2|TRBJ2-7|-
CASSPGGGASYEQYF
TGTGCCAGCAGCCCGGGGGGGGGCGCCTCCTACGAGCAGTACTTC
>TRBV28|TRBD1|TRBJ1-4|-
CASSRGQEKLFF
TGTGCCAGCAGCCGCGGACAGGAGAAACTGTTTTTT
>TRBV29-1|TRBD1|TRBJ1-2|-
CSEKTGNRLGYTF
TGCAGCGAAAAGACAGGGAACCGTCTAGGCTACACCTTC
>TRBV14|-|TRBJ2-7|few
CASSQDKLRRTSPSYEQYF
TGTGCCAGCAGCCAAGATAAGTTGCGACGGACTTCCCCTTCCTACGAGCAGTACTTC
>TRBV28|TRBD2|TRBJ2-1|-
CASSLNALAGVFGEQFF
TGTGCCAGCAGTTTAAATGCACTAGCGGGAGTTTTCGGTGAGCAGTTCTTC
>TRBV18|-|TRBJ2-7|-
CASSPYRDEQYF
TGTGCCAGCTCACCATACAGAGACGAGCAGTACTTC
>TRBV5-4|-|TRBJ2-3|-
CANSVSTDTQYF
TGTGCCAACAGCGTATCCACAGATACGCAGTATTTT
>TRBV28|TRBD2|TRBJ2-7|-
CASSVILAGSSYEQYF
TGTGCCAGCAGCGTGATACTAGCGGGAAGCTCCTACGAGCAGTACTTC
>TRBV19|-|TRBJ1-5|-
CASSISGGNQPQHF
TGTGCCAGTAGTATCTCCGGGGGCAATCAGCCCCAGCATTTT
>TRBV11-2|TRBD2|TRBJ2-1|-
CASSLEGLAGGPKNEQFF
TGTGCCAGCAGCTTAGAAGGGCTAGCGGGAGGGCCGAAAAATGAGCAGTTCTTC
>TRBV5-6|-|TRBJ2-7|few
CASSLGSGEQYF
TGTGCCAGCAGCTTGGGTTCCGGCGAGCAGTACTTC
>TRBV9|TRBD2|TRBJ2-1|-
CASSVMAGDYNEQFF
TGTGCCAGCAGCGTTATGGCGGGAGACTACAATGAGCAGTTCTTC
>TRBV6-5|-|TRBJ2-7|-
CASSPGWYYEQYF
TGTGCCAGCAGCCCCGGTTGGTACTACGAGCAGTACTTC
>TRBV19|-|TRBJ2-2|-
CASSISGRTGELFF
TGTGCCAGTAGTATCTCTGGTCGGACCGGGGAGCTGTTTTTT
>TRBV6-1|-|TRBJ1-4|-
CASSTVTNEKLFF
TGTGCCAGCAGTACGGTAACTAATGAAAAACTGTTTTTT
>TRBV9|-|TRBJ2-1|-
CASSSRAGSSYNEQFF
TGTGCCAGCAGCTCCCGAGCGGGCAGCTCCTACAATGAGCAGTTCTTC
>TRBV27|TRBD2|TRBJ2-1|-
CASRPPGLADFSSYNEQFF
TGTGCCAGCAGGCCCCCGGGACTAGCGGATTTTAGCTCCTACAATGAGCAGTTCTTC
>TRBV7-2|-|TRBJ2-4|-
CASSLDNGLLGDIQYF
TGTGCCAGCAGCTTAGATAATGGACTCCTAGGAGACATTCAGTACTTC